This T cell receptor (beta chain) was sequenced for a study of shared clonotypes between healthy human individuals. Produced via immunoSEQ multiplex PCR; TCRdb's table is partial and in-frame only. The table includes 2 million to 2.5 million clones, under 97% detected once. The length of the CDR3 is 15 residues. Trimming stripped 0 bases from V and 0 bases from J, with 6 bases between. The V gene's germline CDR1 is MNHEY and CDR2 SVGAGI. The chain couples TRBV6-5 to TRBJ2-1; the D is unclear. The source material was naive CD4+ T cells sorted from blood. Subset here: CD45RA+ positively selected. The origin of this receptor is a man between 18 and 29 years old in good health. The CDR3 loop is CASSYSDGSYNEQFF. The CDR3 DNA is TGTGCCAGCAGTTACTCCGACGGCTCCTACAATGAGCAGTTCTTC.